This TCR beta chain was sequenced for a study of CXCR3-negative and CXCR3-positive naive CD8 T cells. Study context: Per library, roughly 1.6 +/- 0.3 million reads; 130 million to 150 million TRB reads overall. Study-level findings and limits: In naive cells, CXCR3-negative and CXCR3-positive subsets had similar TRBV-TRBJ usage; memory cells differed.

CDR1 and CDR2 (germline): SGHTA, FQGNSA. The CDR3 runs 14 residues. As to this clonotype: Its antigen is not known.

cDNA libraries for TRB were generated by 5' RACE incorporating UMI labels. TCRdb processed the 5' RACE reads again and assigns one entry to each CDR3 protein, with no DNA. This sample's table reports some 130,000 distinct CDR3 sequences. The sequence derives from a human donor in good health. Some clones in this sample may be carry-over from other donors' samples. The specimen sequenced was naive CXCR3- CD8+ T cells from blood. This sample's subset: CD45RO-CCR7+CD27+CD95- naive CD8+ T cells lacking CXCR3 (TNR3-). The chain carries TRBV7-2 and TRBJ2-7; TCRdb indicates TRBD1, and absent DNA this call remains unverified. CDR3 protein: CASSPRPRSYEQYF.